This T cell receptor beta chain was profiled in a study of OX40 agonist ivuxolimab in advanced cancers. Germline CDR1 and CDR2: GTSNPN and SVGIG (reference sequence). This CDR3 has 15 residues. Regarding this clone: One end of the junction varies from germline; a read error may be responsible.

Clones were sequenced by immunoSEQ multiplex PCR, and TCRdb holds only the in-frame ones, with some missing. The sample comprises tens of thousands of clones, roughly 87% of which are singletons, and around 2.8% rests with the top ten. The chain joins TRBV30 to TRBJ1-4; D not certain. The sequence came from an adult with an advanced solid tumor such as melanoma, head and neck, liver or kidney cancer. This sample comprised CD4+ or CD8+ T cells sorted from blood, obtained in a trial of the OX40 agonist ivuxolimab. The CDR3 DNA reads TGTGCCTGGAGCCCGAGATCCACCTCGAATGAAAAACTGCTTTTT. Amino acid sequence: CAWSPRSTSNEKLLF.